Detailed here is one T cell receptor (beta chain). This entry comes from a study of shared T cell receptors in the human thymus. TCRdb's table, derived via immunoSEQ multiplex PCR, lists solely in-frame clones and lacks some. This sample has approximately 660,000 clones; over 75% occur once, and the top ten carry 0.0095% to 0.012%. V shed 1 base, J shed 3 bases, and the junction held 7 bases outside the gene matches. The CDR3 sequence is 17 residues long. Germline CDR1 reads SGHAT; CDR2 reads FQNNGV. The sample also formed part of further work on human thymus T cells. As that report states: The study used thymus tissue resected during corrective heart surgery.

This clonotype was obtained from a boy younger than two with a congenital heart defect. The material sequenced was thymocytes. The gene calls are TRBV11-2 and TRBJ2-5; the match to TRBD2 covers 11 bases. CDR3 amino acids: CASSLGGTSGREETQYF. DNA for the CDR3: TGTGCCAGCAGCTTAGGAGGTACTAGCGGGAGAGAAGAGACCCAGTACTTC. The full variable domain, rest sourced from reference TRBV11-2 and TRBJ2-5, is EAGVAQSPRYKIIEKRQSVAFWCNPISGHATLYWYQQILGQGPKLLIQFQNNGVVDDSQLPKDRFSAERLKGVDSTLKIQPAKLEDSAVYLCASSLGGTSGREETQYFGPGTRLLVL.